Sequencing of this T cell receptor (beta chain) was carried out in a study of early T cells in non-severe SARS-CoV-2 infection. At least ten counts were recorded for this clonotype. Lacking the conserved final phenylalanine or tryptophan, this CDR3 likely reflects a read error. The limits of the CDR3 on the DNA are not certain, so only TCRdb's listed CDR3 is given. In TCRdb, the 5' RACE reads were re-called with MiXCR into one record per CDR3 protein. The sample lists approximately 31,000 distinct CDR3 sequences, approximately 6% occurring once. The CDR3 is 15 residues long, ends included. The germline gives CDR1 MNHNS, CDR2 SASEGT.

Sequenced sample: whole blood. The rearrangement joins TRBV6-1 to TRBJ2-7; the table names TRBD1, a call not compared with the DNA. This TCR came from an adult who was a healthcare worker with PCR-confirmed SARS-CoV-2 infection or an uninfected control (not recorded which). CDR3 sequence: CASSTNTLKAGQGVI.